Listed below are T cell receptor beta chains from one sample, sequenced in a study of human T cells and chemical hapten exposure. MiXCR was run by TCRdb on the RACE reads, yielding one entry per CDR3 protein. The top ten clones hold 1.7% of a sample with fewer than 100,000 distinct CDR3 sequences, approximately 8.1% of them seen once. The sequencing input was whole blood. The receptors shown here come from a female donor in good health. Some clones in this sample may be carry-over from other donors' samples. CDR3s include the opening cysteine and the closing phenylalanine or tryptophan. A D gene is named only where the DNA matches it firmly. Not all rows give a size; the values are once, few, many and, for expanded clones, a class.

>-|TRBV5-1|TRBJ2-1|-
CASSLVPRHEQFF
TGCGCCAGCAGCTTGGTCCCACGCCACGAGCAGTTCTTC
>-|TRBV5-5|TRBJ1-5|-
CASSLGGFDGGYNQPQHF
TGTGCCAGCAGCTTGGGAGGCTTTGATGGGGGCTACAATCAGCCCCAGCATTTT
>-|TRBV7-6|TRBJ1-1|few
CASSLGGRTEAFF
TGTGCCAGCAGCTTAGGGGGAAGGACTGAAGCTTTCTTT
>TRBD1|TRBV5-1|TRBJ1-5|-
CASSLTGGDQPQNF
TGCGCCAGCAGCCTGACAGGGGGCGATCAGCCCCAGAATTTT
>TRBD1|TRBV2|TRBJ1-5|-
CASSPTGVGQPQHF
TGTGCCAGCAGCCCGACAGGGGTGGGTCAGCCCCAGCATTTT
>-|TRBV19|TRBJ2-1|-
CASSRPRSGADEQFF
TGTGCCAGTAGCCGTCCGCGATCGGGGGCCGATGAGCAGTTCTTC
>-|TRBV5-6|TRBJ1-4|-
CASSKLQGGEKLFF
TGTGCCAGCAGCAAACTCCAGGGCGGTGAAAAACTGTTTTTT
>TRBD2|TRBV6-5|TRBJ2-7|many
CASSYVTSGGHEQYF
TGTGCCAGCAGTTACGTAACTAGCGGGGGTCACGAGCAGTACTTC
>-|TRBV18|TRBJ1-1|many
CASSPMADGSTEAFF
TGTGCCAGCTCACCGATGGCAGACGGGAGCACTGAAGCTTTCTTT
>TRBD1|TRBV20-1|TRBJ1-5|many
CSSGQGNQPQHF
TGCAGTTCAGGACAGGGTAATCAGCCCCAGCATTTT
>TRBD1|TRBV20-1|TRBJ2-7|medium-sized
CSVLNRDRGGDEQYF
TGCAGTGTCTTAAACCGGGACAGGGGGGGAGACGAGCAGTACTTC
>TRBD2|TRBV12-3/TRBV12-4|TRBJ2-1|many
CASSGGLAGGRFF
TGTGCCAGCAGTGGGGGACTAGCGGGGGGGAGGTTCTTC
>TRBD1|TRBV19|TRBJ1-6|many
CASSTGGQRINSPLHF
TGTGCCAGTAGTACCGGGGGACAGAGGATTAATTCACCCCTCCACTTT
>-|TRBV20-1|TRBJ1-3|many
CSASKPAISGNTIYF
TGCAGTGCTAGTAAGCCAGCTATCTCTGGAAACACCATATATTTT
>-|TRBV5-1|TRBJ1-5|-
CASSLEGSQPQHF
TGCGCCAGCAGCTTGGAAGGGTCCCAGCCCCAGCATTTT
>-|TRBV7-2|TRBJ2-3|many
CASSLSRDTQYF
TGTGCCAGCAGCTTATCAAGGGATACGCAGTATTTT
>TRBD1|TRBV3-1|TRBJ1-1|-
CASSQASQGEAFF
TGTGCCAGCAGCCAAGCATCACAGGGGGAAGCTTTCTTT
>-|TRBV6-1|TRBJ2-2|once
CASSEGTMNTGELFF
TGTGCCAGCAGTGAAGGGACCATGAACACCGGGGAGCTGTTTTTT
>-|TRBV10-3|TRBJ1-2|many
CAISPRPGGDYGYTF
TGTGCCATCAGCCCCCGCCCCGGGGGGGACTATGGCTACACCTTC
>-|TRBV5-3|TRBJ2-7|many
CARSDPPYEQYF
TGTGCCAGAAGCGACCCCCCCTACGAGCAGTACTTC
>-|TRBV6-1|TRBJ1-1|-
CASTRDPGNTEAFF
TGTGCCAGCACGAGGGATCCGGGAAACACTGAAGCTTTCTTT
>-|TRBV7-9|TRBJ2-7|few
CASSTPEGREQYF
TGTGCCAGCAGCACGCCGGAGGGGCGGGAGCAGTACTTC
>-|TRBV7-8|TRBJ1-1|few
CASSFPGGTEAFF
TGTGCCAGCAGCTTCCCGGGCGGCACTGAAGCTTTCTTT
>TRBD2|TRBV4-2|TRBJ2-3|few
CASSQESLAGGGTDTQYF
TGTGCCAGCAGCCAGGAATCTCTGGCGGGGGGGGGCACAGATACGCAGTATTTT
>-|TRBV5-1|TRBJ1-3|many
CASSLGVTSSGNTIYF
TGCGCCAGCAGCTTGGGGGTCACGAGCTCTGGAAACACCATATATTTT
>-|TRBV11-2|TRBJ1-3|many
CASSLPPPGGNTIYF
TGTGCCAGCAGCCTCCCCCCCCCAGGGGGAAACACCATATATTTT
>-|TRBV6-1|TRBJ1-5|few
CASSTSDRQPQHF
TGTGCCAGCAGTACCTCGGACAGACAGCCCCAGCATTTT
>-|TRBV18|TRBJ1-1|-
CASSPETKKVAFF
TGTGCCAGCTCACCCGAGACTAAAAAGGTGGCTTTCTTT
>TRBD1|TRBV7-2|TRBJ1-1|-
CASSLPGGYTEAFF
TGTGCCAGCAGCTTACCAGGGGGCTACACTGAAGCTTTCTTT
>-|TRBV29-1|TRBJ2-7|-
CSVEVYQSYEQYF
TGCAGCGTTGAAGTTTATCAGAGCTACGAGCAGTACTTC
>TRBD1|TRBV12-3/TRBV12-4|TRBJ1-5|many
CASSFLGQGDFQPQHF
TGTGCCAGCAGTTTCCTTGGACAGGGAGATTTTCAGCCCCAGCATTTT
>TRBD1|TRBV4-1|TRBJ1-1|few
CASSQRQGAGNTEAFF
TGCGCCAGCAGCCAAAGACAGGGGGCTGGTAACACTGAAGCTTTCTTT
>-|TRBV27|TRBJ2-2|many
CASRTGGGELFF
TGTGCCAGCAGAACAGGTGGTGGGGAGCTGTTTTTT
>-|TRBV11-2|TRBJ2-1|many
CASVDGHGPSYNEQFF
TGTGCCAGCGTCGACGGACACGGACCCTCCTACAATGAGCAGTTCTTC
>-|TRBV5-1|TRBJ1-1|few
CASSLDGAGGTEAFF
TGCGCCAGCAGCTTGGACGGGGCAGGAGGTACTGAAGCTTTCTTT
>-|TRBV14|TRBJ2-7|many
CASSHLRRVEEQYF
TGTGCCAGCAGCCACCTTCGGAGGGTGGAAGAGCAGTACTTC
>-|TRBV6-5|TRBJ2-3|many
CASSYRGWSARGSTDTQYF
TGTGCCAGCAGTTACCGAGGGTGGAGCGCCCGGGGGAGCACAGATACGCAGTATTTT
>-|TRBV7-2|TRBJ2-1|few
CASSRPPGNEQFF
TGTGCCAGCAGTCGACCCCCGGGCAATGAGCAGTTCTTC
>TRBD1|TRBV4-3|TRBJ2-7|-
CASSQDNRQGIEQYF
TGCGCCAGCAGCCAAGATAATAGACAGGGCATCGAGCAGTACTTC
>TRBD2|TRBV9|TRBJ2-7|-
CASSSGTSGGIYEQYF
TGTGCCAGCAGCTCTGGGACTAGCGGGGGGATCTACGAGCAGTACTTC
>-|TRBV7-2|TRBJ1-6|many
CASSPFAGARGSPLHF
TGTGCCAGCAGCCCCTTTGCTGGGGCTAGGGGCTCACCCCTCCACTTT
>-|TRBV4-3|TRBJ1-2|many
CASSQEHEGASGGYTF
TGCGCCAGCAGCCAAGAGCACGAAGGGGCGTCAGGTGGCTACACCTTC
>-|TRBV6-1|TRBJ1-3|many
CASRKRGQYGNTIYF
TGTGCCAGCAGAAAAAGAGGACAGTACGGAAACACCATATATTTT
>TRBD1|TRBV12-3/TRBV12-4|TRBJ1-2|-
CASSLGTGRYGYTF
TGTGCCAGCAGTTTGGGGACAGGGCGGTATGGCTACACCTTC
>TRBD1|TRBV5-1|TRBJ2-3|few
CASSPEGAYRTDTQYF
TGCGCCAGCAGCCCCGAGGGGGCATATCGCACAGATACGCAGTATTTT
>-|TRBV14|TRBJ1-1|-
CASSPVGGTEAFF
TGTGCCAGCAGCCCGGTGGGCGGCACTGAAGCTTTCTTT
>-|TRBV25-1|TRBJ2-7|few
CASSEFAGPYEQYF
TGTGCCAGCAGTGAATTCGCAGGGCCCTACGAGCAGTACTTC
>-|TRBV6-5|TRBJ1-4|-
CASSYSVYRARDNEKLFF
TGTGCCAGCAGTTACTCCGTCTACAGGGCACGGGATAATGAAAAACTGTTTTTT
>-|TRBV6-6|TRBJ1-6|many
CASGRDPYNSPLHF
TGTGCCAGTGGAAGGGATCCCTATAATTCACCCCTCCACTTT
>-|TRBV18|TRBJ2-7|few
CASSPPGTQYEQYF
TGTGCCAGCTCACCACCGGGCACACAGTACGAGCAGTACTTC
>-|TRBV20-1|TRBJ1-1|many
CSAPNEAFF
TGCAGTGCTCCTAATGAGGCTTTCTTT
>-|TRBV20-1|TRBJ1-5|few
CSAGFPSLPGQINQPQNF
TGCAGTGCTGGCTTCCCTTCACTGCCGGGACAAATTAATCAGCCCCAGAATTTT
>-|TRBV10-2|TRBJ1-4|many
CASSQVAERLFF
TGCGCCAGCAGCCAGGTAGCTGAAAGACTGTTTTTT
>-|TRBV20-1|TRBJ2-5|few
CSAREASSQETQYF
TGCAGTGCTAGAGAGGCTTCAAGCCAAGAGACCCAGTACTTC